Listed below are T cell receptor beta chains from one sample, sequenced in a study of human thymus T cells. Data came from immunoSEQ multiplex PCR; TCRdb stores just in-frame clones and leaves some out. The sample shows tens of thousands of clones, roughly 95% of them seen only once. The sample was thymus tissue. Every receptor here comes from a girl under two years old with a congenital heart defect but otherwise immunologically healthy. CDR3s include the opening cysteine and the closing phenylalanine or tryptophan. The D gene is left open where the match is weak. The size entry is marked missing in some rows and otherwise reads once, few, many or a size class.

V	D	J	size	CDR3	DNA
TRBV11-2	.	TRBJ2-7	.	CASSSYSGPYEQYF	TGTGCCAGCAGCTCCTATAGCGGTCCCTACGAGCAGTACTTC
TRBV28	TRBD1	TRBJ1-1	.	CASSPIQGTNTEAFF	TGTGCCAGCAGTCCAATACAGGGGACGAACACTGAAGCTTTCTTT
TRBV7-2	TRBD1	TRBJ2-7	.	CASSQRQGAREQYF	TGTGCCAGCAGCCAAAGACAGGGGGCGCGGGAGCAGTACTTC
TRBV7-9	.	TRBJ2-1	once	CASSLLSSNLFSGLNEQFF	TGTGCCAGCAGCTTGCTTAGCTCTAACCTCTTTAGCGGCCTCAATGAGCAGTTCTTC
TRBV5-6	.	TRBJ1-2	.	CASSLLSRGGRGYTF	TGTGCCAGCAGCTTGTTGTCCAGGGGAGGACGGGGCTACACCTTC
TRBV7-9	TRBD2	TRBJ2-7	.	CASSPRTSGYEQYF	TGTGCCAGCAGCCCGAGGACTAGCGGCTACGAGCAGTACTTC
TRBV5-1	.	TRBJ1-1	.	CASSLVSGHPEAFF	TGCGCCAGCAGCTTGGTTTCGGGGCACCCTGAAGCTTTCTTT
TRBV19	.	TRBJ1-5	.	CASSGPADQPQHF	TGTGCCAGTAGTGGACCGGCGGACCAGCCCCAGCATTTT
TRBV2	TRBD1	TRBJ1-2	.	CASDRTGGEGYTF	TGTGCCAGCGATAGAACAGGGGGAGAAGGCTACACCTTC
TRBV7-2	TRBD1	TRBJ2-5	.	CASSSHPGGWGETQYF	TGTGCCAGCAGCTCACACCCAGGGGGCTGGGGGGAGACCCAGTACTTC
TRBV20-1	TRBD2	TRBJ2-1	.	CSASRLATLFF	TGCAGTGCTAGCCGACTAGCGACTCTGTTCTTC
TRBV2	.	TRBJ2-3	.	CASSGGESSNRGSDTQYF	TGTGCCAGCAGCGGTGGAGAGAGCTCTAATCGGGGATCAGATACGCAGTATTTT
TRBV19	.	TRBJ1-2	.	CASRGAGGYTF	TGTGCCAGTAGGGGGGCGGGTGGCTACACCTTC
TRBV18	TRBD2	TRBJ2-1	.	CASSAGASYNEQFF	TGTGCCAGCTCGGCGGGAGCGTCCTACAATGAGCAGTTCTTC
TRBV27	TRBD1	TRBJ2-7	.	CASSFPGQGIDEQYF	TGTGCCAGCAGTTTCCCGGGACAGGGGATTGACGAGCAGTACTTC
TRBV19	TRBD1	TRBJ2-7	.	CASSNRDRYEQYF	TGTGCCAGTAGTAACCGGGACAGATACGAGCAGTACTTC
TRBV7-9	.	TRBJ1-5	.	CASSLGRGNQPQHF	TGTGCCAGCAGCTTAGGGCGAGGGAATCAGCCCCAGCATTTT
TRBV5-1	TRBD1	TRBJ1-1	once	CASSLDHRGPNTEAFF	TGCGCCAGCAGCTTGGACCACAGGGGGCCCAACACTGAAGCTTTCTTT
TRBV4-2	.	TRBJ2-2	once	CASSQTPTGLNTGELFF	TGTGCCAGCAGCCAAACCCCCACAGGCCTGAACACCGGGGAGCTGTTTTTT
TRBV5-1	TRBD2	TRBJ2-1	.	CASGEGTSGSHEQFF	TGCGCCAGCGGGGAGGGGACTAGCGGGAGTCATGAGCAGTTCTTC
TRBV4-2	TRBD1	TRBJ2-3	.	CASSHSSGGLSTDTQYF	TGTGCCAGCAGCCATTCATCAGGGGGCTTAAGCACAGATACGCAGTATTTT
TRBV19	.	TRBJ1-4	.	CASRIRGTNEKLFF	TGTGCCAGTAGGATTAGGGGGACTAATGAAAAACTGTTTTTT
TRBV6-1	.	TRBJ1-5	.	CASSEAWREVGNQPQHF	TGTGCCAGCAGTGAAGCGTGGCGGGAAGTCGGCAATCAGCCCCAGCATTTT
TRBV20-1	.	TRBJ1-1	.	CSARGRAFF	TGCAGTGCTAGAGGCCGAGCTTTCTTT
TRBV5-4	.	TRBJ2-1	once	CASSYGGTLNNEQFF	TGTGCCAGCAGCTATGGGGGGACTCTCAACAATGAGCAGTTCTTC
TRBV20-1	.	TRBJ2-7	.	CSATGTRQYF	TGCAGTGCCACCGGGACCAGGCAGTACTTC
TRBV28	.	TRBJ2-5	.	CASTLGGNRGWDNPKRPQETQYF	TGTGCCAGCACCTTAGGGGGGAACAGGGGATGGGATAATCCCAAGAGACCCCAAGAGACCCAGTACTTC
TRBV6-1	.	TRBJ2-7	.	CASPDSSYEQYF	TGTGCCAGCCCGGACAGCTCCTACGAGCAGTACTTC
TRBV30	.	TRBJ1-3	.	CARSKGGPENSGNTIYF	TGTGCCAGGAGCAAGGGGGGCCCCGAAAACTCTGGAAACACCATATATTTT
TRBV7-2	.	TRBJ2-7	.	CASSLVAIGAYEQYF	TGTGCCAGCAGCTTAGTGGCTATCGGGGCCTACGAGCAGTACTTC
TRBV19	.	TRBJ1-5	.	CASSIPSGHPLEVLENQPQHF	TGTGCCAGTAGTATCCCTAGCGGACACCCCTTAGAAGTACTAGAGAATCAGCCCCAGCATTTT
TRBV30	.	TRBJ2-6	.	CASQSILSGANVLTF	TGTGCCTCCCAATCAATTCTCTCTGGGGCCAACGTCCTGACTTTC
TRBV9	.	TRBJ1-2	few	CASSPRDRRFYTF	TGTGCCAGCAGCCCCCGGGACCGGAGATTCTACACCTTC
TRBV19	.	TRBJ2-1	.	CASTPGALGGAPGCNEQFF	TGTGCCAGTACCCCAGGAGCCTTAGGGGGAGCCCCAGGTTGCAATGAGCAGTTCTTC
TRBV12-5	TRBD2	TRBJ2-1	.	CASGLVRGRAYNEQFF	TGTGCTAGTGGTTTGGTTCGCGGGAGGGCCTACAATGAGCAGTTCTTC
TRBV2	TRBD1	TRBJ1-5	.	CASGGQEQNSNQPQHF	TGTGCCAGCGGGGGACAGGAACAGAATAGCAATCAGCCCCAGCATTTT